This T cell receptor (beta chain) was recorded in a study of Ad26.COV2.S vaccination and SARS-CoV-2 variants. Study in general: Donor allocation was to the COV1001 Ad26.COV2.S trial arm. Ad26.COV2.S, an intramuscular injection, was given once or twice 56 days apart. General study points: Substantial breadth was reported for post-vaccination spike-specific CD8+ and CD4+ T cells.

Sample treatment: some 19 received Ad26.COV2.S at low or high dose, single or two shots; several received placebo; per-sample allocation not given. Each sample was drawn 63 days after the first injection (of vaccine or placebo). Vaccination employed an Ad26 vector expressing the Wuhan-strain SARS-CoV-2 spike. Germline V gives CDR1 DFQATT, CDR2 SNEGSKA (reference sequence). This CDR3 is 11 amino acids long. The V and J ends lost 6 bases and 7 bases respectively, with 12 bases between them. Of note for this clone: Antigen: not known.

Clones were read by immunoSEQ multiplex PCR, and TCRdb kept only the in-frame ones, dropping some. The sample has a few hundred thousand clones, around 87% seen once; the top ten hold over 2.5%. The receptor's source is a person between 18 and 65 years old who received the Ad26.COV2.S COVID-19 vaccine or a placebo. The sample consisted of peripheral blood, taken in a trial of Ad26.COV2.S vaccine versus placebo. V and J are TRBV20-1 and TRBJ1-1; possibly TRBD1 for D (6 bases). The CDR3 DNA sequence: TGCAGTGCCGTTGACAGGTTTGAAGCTTTCTTT. Protein: CSAVDRFEAFF.